Sequencing of this T cell receptor (beta chain) was carried out in a study of blood T cell repertoires in COVID-19 (TCRdb year 2020). At the level of the whole study: The collaborator samples originated in the United States, Italy and Spain and spanned the acute and convalescent phases of COVID-19. The material from the prospective study consisted of cDNA or gDNA derived from T cells, B-cell-depleted T cells, or PBMCs. The dataset comprised deeply sampled blood TCRbeta repertoires from subjects exposed to, actively infected with, or recovered from COVID-19. The repertoires were made available in a free public database intended to serve as a resource for research on the immune response to SARS-CoV-2. The samples were drawn from the first 160 participants of the ongoing ImmuneRACE study and from 950 to 1,500 subjects provided by 6 global collaborators. Nearly every sample came with metadata listing a de-identified subject ID, COVID-19 status, age in years and sex. Where available, HLA class I and class II types were taken from metadata supplied by the sample provider and were not determined by assay-based typing. Points the paper makes about the study in general: The quantity of clinical and demographic metadata differed by source and by participant and was supplied without curation.

Collaborating institutions collected whole blood in K2EDTA tubes following their own protocols. For TCRbeta analysis, collaborator samples were shipped as frozen whole blood, as isolated PBMCs, or as DNA extracted from either sample type. Points on this clone: The antigen it recognizes is unknown. Base qualities are missing; no much larger clone stands one base away.

TCRbeta CDR3 regions were amplified from genomic DNA by means of the immunoSEQ Assay, a bias-controlled multiplex PCR. Under the source paper's analysis protocol: Within the assay, amplification of reference gene primers was used to estimate how many nucleated cells each sample contained. To quantify the absolute abundance of each unique TCRbeta CDR3 rearrangement, sequence reads were collapsed and filtered. For each sample, productive Simpson clonality was calculated as the square root of Simpson's diversity index across productive rearrangements. As stored in TCRdb, this immuneACCESS dataset retains in-frame rearrangements with V and J assigned. A fraction of the clones does not appear; measured against another copy, unresolved V genes explain less than half of the discrepancy, and the remainder lacks a known reason. That table supplies the V and J calls and clone size; D and trimming were determined from the DNA. This sample comprises some 150,000 clones, roughly 88% of them detected only once. The ten biggest clones cover less than 2% of the sample.

The clonotype originates from a woman aged 60-70 years with acute or convalescent COVID-19. The specimen was peripheral blood.

CDR3 reads: CATTKPGLAGYTGELFF. The DNA sequence is given as TGTGCCACCACCAAACCGGGACTAGCGGGGTACACCGGGGAGCTGTTTTTT. Recombination connected TRBV2 to TRBJ2-2; 13 central bases correspond to TRBD2. The germline V gene provides CDR1 SNHLY and CDR2 FYNNEI. V is trimmed back by 10 bases and J by 3 bases, and the junction contains 11 bases that no gene match accounts for. The CDR3 numbers 17 residues from cysteine through phenylalanine. Left in the record is the CDR3 DNA by itself, 51 bases read in frame from the first base. The full variable domain, with segments outside the CDR3 supplied by the reference TRBV2 and TRBJ2-2 proteins, appears as EPEVTQTPSHQVTQMGQEVILRCVPISNHLYFYWYRQILGQKVEFLVSFYNNEISEKSEIFDDQFSVERPDGSNFTLKIRSTKLEDSAMYFCATTKPGLAGYTGELFFGEGSRLTVL.